This entry lists 21 T cell receptor beta chains sequenced from one sample in a study of blood T cell repertoires in COVID-19. Measured with immunoSEQ multiplex PCR; TCRdb has only the in-frame clones, and not every one. The sample lists roughly 250,000 clones, about 86% occurring once. The sample comprised peripheral blood. These receptors came from a person between 65 and 80 years old with COVID-19, enrolled during active disease.

The chain uses TRBV14 and TRBJ1-3, with 7 bases identical to TRBD1. Germline assignment: CDR1 SGHDN and CDR2 FVKESK. This CDR3 comprises 20 residues. V lost 5 bases and J lost 2; bases outside the gene matches: 21. The chain's CDR3 is CASSLRPGQNVDFAGNTIYF. CDR3 coding DNA: TGTGCCAGCAGCTTACGACCGGGACAGAATGTGGACTTTGCTGGAAACACCATATATTTT.

This clone occurred once. CDR3 coding DNA: TGTGCCAGCAGCTTGGCGGGGACAACCGATGGCTACACCTTC. Residues: CASSLAGTTDGYTF. This chain uses TRBV5-4 with TRBJ1-2; perhaps TRBD1 as D (6 bases). The CDR3 covers 14 residues. Germline values: CDR1 SGHNT, CDR2 YYREEE (reference sequence). The V gene lost 0 bases and the J gene lost 6 bases, with 12 bases spanning the gap. Complete variable domain (other parts from reference TRBV5-4 and TRBJ1-2): ETGVTQSPTHLIKTRGQQVTLRCSSQSGHNTVSWYQQALGQGPQFIFQYYREEENGRGNFPPRFSGLQFPNYSSELNVNALELDDSALYLCASSLAGTTDGYTFGSGTRLTVV.

J is TRBJ1-6 and V is TRBV6-5; D is perhaps TRBD1 (5 bases). In germline, CDR1 is MNHEY, CDR2 SVGAGI. Trimming stripped 7 bases from V and 5 bases from J, with 12 bases between. This CDR3 contains 14 residues. CDR3 in amino acids: CASIPDTDNSPLHF. The CDR3 nucleotides are TGTGCCAGCATTCCGGACACGGATAATTCACCCCTCCACTTT.

This clone was detected a few times. The chain joins TRBV2 to TRBJ2-7; D remains unclear. Germline V CDR1 and CDR2: SNHLY, FYNNEI. This CDR3 is built from 17 residues. V lost 6 bases to trimming and J lost 0 bases, with 21 bases between them. In DNA, the CDR3 is TGTGCCAGCAGGCCCCTAACCACAGAAGATAGCTCCTACGAGCAGTACTTC. This translates into CASRPLTTEDSSYEQYF.

The chain links TRBV6-6 to TRBJ2-7; 7 bases agree with TRBD1. J lost 6 bases, V lost 5 bases, and 13 bases had no gene match. The CDR3 totals 15 residues. Germline-derived CDR1 and CDR2 are MNHNY and SVGAGI (reference sequence). The CDR3 DNA sequence: TGTGCCAGCAGTAAAGAAGCACAGGGGTCGGGCGAGCAGTACTTC. Translated: CASSKEAQGSGEQYF.

This clone was picked up one time. This rearrangement joins TRBV28 to TRBJ1-2; D unresolved. With 4 bases removed from V and 6 bases from J, the gap between germline ends came to 12 bases. Germline V gene data show CDR1 as MDHEN and CDR2 as SYDVKM. The CDR3 is made up of 13 amino acids. CDR3 region: CASSSSPQNGYTF. In DNA, the CDR3 is TGTGCCAGCAGTTCGTCCCCACAGAATGGCTACACCTTC.

V is TRBV5-1 and J is TRBJ2-2; TRBD1 matches at 7 bases. From germline, CDR1 is SGHRS and CDR2 YFSETQ. The CDR3 runs to 14 residues. Trimming removed 8 bases from V and 3 bases from J; junction bases left unmatched: 7. The CDR3 nucleotides are TGCGCCAGTAGACGACAGGGAGACACCGGGGAGCTGTTTTTT. Its protein product is CASRRQGDTGELFF.

V usage is TRBV28 and J usage is TRBJ1-6, with D possibly being TRBD1 (5 bases). CDR1 MDHEN and CDR2 SYDVKM come from the germline V gene. The CDR3 length is 14 residues. With 3 bases removed from V and 7 bases from J, the gap between germline ends came to 10 bases. The CDR3 sequence: CASSFGRANSPLHF. The DNA for the CDR3 is TGTGCCAGCAGTTTCGGCAGGGCGAATTCACCCCTCCACTTT.

This chain links TRBV29-1 with TRBJ2-6; 9 bases fit TRBD1. CDR1 is SQVTM, CDR2 ANQGSEA, per germline. Germline trimming cut 2 bases from V and 0 bases from J; bases unmatched to any gene: 5. The length of the CDR3 is 17 residues. CDR3 sequence (DNA): TGCAGCGTTGAAAAAACAGGGGGCTCCTCTGGGGCCAACGTCCTGACTTTC. It yields the protein CSVEKTGGSSGANVLTF.

V gene TRBV28 combines with J gene TRBJ2-7, with TRBD1 matching 8 bases. The germline CDR1 and CDR2 sequences are MDHEN and SYDVKM. The CDR3 covers 13 residues. The junction had 3 bases not matched to a gene; V was cut back by 6 bases and J by 2 bases. The CDR3 nucleotides are TGTGCCAGCAGGGGGACAGGTACCTACGAGCAGTACTTC. This sequence encodes CASRGTGTYEQYF.

The chain recombines TRBV7-8 with TRBJ2-3; TRBD2 aligns across 7 bases. The germline CDR1 and CDR2 sequences are SGHVS and FQNEAQ. After removal of 4 bases from V and 2 bases from J, the junction contained 15 bases not matched to a gene. CDR3 length equals 18 residues. CDR3 in amino acids: CASSYLPRVAGPTDTQYF. The DNA for the CDR3 is TGTGCCAGCAGCTACCTACCTAGGGTAGCGGGTCCCACAGATACGCAGTATTTT.

This clone was detected a few times. This rearrangement joins TRBV25-1 to TRBJ1-2; the match to TRBD1 covers 12 bases. V shed 7 bases and J 10 bases; nucleotides not matched to a gene: 7. Germline CDR1 and CDR2: MGHDK and SYGVNS. This CDR3 spans 13 amino acids. CDR3 sequence reads: CASTLPGQGAYTF. The DNA of the CDR3 is TGTGCCAGCACCCTCCCGGGACAGGGGGCCTACACCTTC.

The gene calls are TRBV28 and TRBJ2-3, with 9 bases identical to TRBD1. Germline CDR1 and CDR2: MDHEN and SYDVKM. Trimming at V came to 6 bases and at J to 3 bases, leaving 16 bases not matched to a gene. The CDR3 loop spans 18 amino acids. For the CDR3, the DNA is TGTGCCAGCAGCCGACCCGGGACAGGGCCGTTAAGTACAGATACGCAGTATTTT. Translating gives CASSRPGTGPLSTDTQYF. Full variable domain (missing parts from reference TRBV28 and TRBJ2-3): DVKVTQSSRYLVKRTGEKVFLECVQDMDHENMFWYRQDPGLGLRLIYFSYDVKMKEKGDIPEGYSVSREKKERFSLILESASTNQTSMYLCASSRPGTGPLSTDTQYFGPGTRLTVL.

V gene TRBV19 combines with J gene TRBJ2-1, with 7 bases matching TRBD1. This CDR3 spans 14 amino acids. Germline lookup yields CDR1 LNHDA and CDR2 SQIVND (reference sequence). The trim removed 6 bases at V and 5 bases at J, leaving 7 bases unmatched. The CDR3 loop reads CASSRTGFNNEQFF. DNA of the CDR3: TGTGCCAGTAGCAGGACAGGCTTCAACAATGAGCAGTTCTTC.

This sequence joins TRBV28 and TRBJ2-3, with D perhaps TRBD2 (6 bases). V was shortened by 3 bases and J by 0 bases, with 10 bases between the two germline ends. From germline, CDR1 is MDHEN and CDR2 SYDVKM. The CDR3 is 15 amino acids. CDR3 residues: CASSFGSGSTDTQYF. CDR3 bases: TGTGCCAGCAGTTTCGGTAGCGGTAGCACAGATACGCAGTATTTT.

The chain combines TRBV28 with TRBJ1-5; 7 nucleotides align to TRBD1. V shed 5 bases, J shed 8 bases, and the junction held 12 bases outside the gene matches. Germline CDR1 reads MDHEN; CDR2 reads SYDVKM. This CDR3 is built from 15 residues. CDR3 bases: TGTGCCAGCAGTCCCCCCACGACAGGGATGGAGCCCCAGCATTTT. Protein sequence: CASSPPTTGMEPQHF. The full variable domain, its missing parts supplied by reference TRBV28 and TRBJ1-5, is DVKVTQSSRYLVKRTGEKVFLECVQDMDHENMFWYRQDPGLGLRLIYFSYDVKMKEKGDIPEGYSVSREKKERFSLILESASTNQTSMYLCASSPPTTGMEPQHFGDGTRLSIL.

This clone was seen just once. V gene TRBV10-3 combines with J gene TRBJ2-7; no clear D. Deletions cut 6 bases from V and 0 bases from J, with 6 bases between. The CDR3 extends over 12 amino acids. From germline, CDR1 is ENHRY and CDR2 SYGVKD. CDR3 nucleotides: TGTGCCATCAGCGAAGCCTCCTACGAGCAGTACTTC. Translation: CAISEASYEQYF.

Details on this clone: Additional DNA sequences in this sample encode the identical CDR3. V is TRBV7-2 and J is TRBJ1-5, with a tentative D call TRBD1 (5 bases). V lost 5 bases and J lost 2, with 10 bases in between. This CDR3 is built from 14 residues. The germline V gene has CDR1 SGHTA and CDR2 FQGNSA. The CDR3 DNA is TGTGCCAGCAGCCCAGACAGAGGCAATCAGCCCCAGCATTTT. Its translation is CASSPDRGNQPQHF.

This chain uses TRBV4-3 with TRBJ1-1; no reliable D call. V was cut by 3 bases and J by 0 bases, with 11 bases left in between. This CDR3 comprises 15 residues. Germline V gene data show CDR1 as LGHNA and CDR2 as YSLEER. CDR3 in amino acids: CASSHAGVLNTEAFF. The CDR3 DNA reads TGCGCCAGCAGCCACGCCGGGGTACTGAACACTGAAGCTTTCTTT.

The V and J genes are TRBV7-2 and TRBJ2-3, with D maybe TRBD2 (6 bases). CDR1 and CDR2 from the germline V gene are SGHTA and FQGNSA. Trimming shortened V by 1 base and J by 0 bases, and 17 bases separated the two germline ends. There are 18 residues in the CDR3. The CDR3: CASSLVPLRGSSTDTQYF. The CDR3 nucleotides read TGTGCCAGCAGCTTAGTCCCTTTGCGGGGCTCTAGCACAGATACGCAGTATTTT.

This clone was counted between two and nine times. The V gene is TRBV5-1, the J gene TRBJ2-7; D may be TRBD2 (5 bases). Trimming pared 0 bases from V and 2 bases from J, leaving 12 bases between. CDR1 and CDR2 (germline): SGHRS, YFSETQ. The CDR3 runs to 15 residues. The DNA for the CDR3 is TGCGCCAGCAGCTTGGTCGGCGGGTCCCCCTACGAGCAGTACTTC. It is translated as CASSLVGGSPYEQYF.